This entry is about one T cell receptor (beta chain). The CDR3 runs to 14 residues. V lost 6 bases and J lost 2, with 12 bases in between. CDR1 is LNHDA, CDR2 SQIVND, per germline (reference sequence). Some clones are missing from TCRdb's copy, which holds only in-frame ones; the method was immunoSEQ multiplex PCR. This sample has about 200,000 clones, with about 86% found just once. The data were obtained in a study of blood T cell repertoires in COVID-19. Overall study: Specimens from acute and convalescent COVID-19 originated in the United States, Italy and Spain. PBMCs, B-cell-depleted T cells, or T cells provided the cDNA or gDNA that made up the material.

J is TRBJ2-3 and V is TRBV19; D possibly corresponds to TRBD2 (5 bases). Sequenced input: peripheral blood. The receptor was derived from a man in his 60s who had recovered from COVID-19. DNA of the CDR3: TGTGCCAGTAGGTCCCGGGGAATCACAGATACGCAGTATTTT. This gives the protein CASRSRGITDTQYF.